This entry concerns a single T cell receptor (beta chain). Per the original data handling: Reference gene primer amplification gave nucleated cell count estimates. Sequencing was performed with immunoSEQ multiplex PCR; in TCRdb, only in-frame clones are kept and a portion is missing. V, J and clone size are those of that table, while D and trimming were read from the DNA. The sample has over 60,000 clones; about 80% are singletons. CDR1 ENHRY and CDR2 SYGVKD come from the germline V gene. This CDR3 has 14 amino acids. V dropped 6 bases and J dropped 5 bases, with 11 bases sitting between them. These data come from a study of blood T cell repertoires in COVID-19. For the study at large: There were acute and convalescent COVID-19 samples, and they came from the United States, Italy and Spain.

The chain recombines TRBV10-3 with TRBJ1-6, with a possible D match to TRBD1 (6 bases). The sequencing sample was made of peripheral blood. This TCR came from a human donor in a cohort sampled during active COVID-19. The CDR3 bases are TGTGCCATCAGAGAGGGACAACATAATTCACCCCTCCACTTT. It encodes CAIREGQHNSPLHF.